These 24 T cell receptor beta chains came from one sample sequenced in a study of OX40 agonist ivuxolimab in advanced cancers. Profiling relied on immunoSEQ multiplex PCR, and the TCRdb table lists in-frame clones only, not all of them. The sample lists 80,000 or so clones, around 85% occurring once. This sample comprised CD4+ or CD8+ T cells sorted from blood, obtained in a trial of the OX40 agonist ivuxolimab. These TCRs come from an adult with an advanced solid tumor such as melanoma, head and neck, liver or kidney cancer.

This clone was picked up a small number of times. V gene TRBV18 combines with J gene TRBJ2-3; unclear D gene. Looked up from germline, CDR1 is KGHSH and CDR2 is LQKENI. This CDR3 has 11 residues. The V and J ends lost 9 bases and 2 bases respectively, with 6 bases between them. The CDR3 DNA is TGTGCCAGTCGCAACACAGATACGCAGTATTTT. Encoded protein: CASRNTDTQYF.

V and J are TRBV10-3 and TRBJ2-7, with TRBD1 matching 9 bases. Germline V CDR1 and CDR2: ENHRY, SYGVKD. This CDR3 has 14 residues. With V trimmed by 6 bases and J by 1 base, 4 bases remained unmatched. CDR3 sequence reads: CAIRTGGNSYEQYF. The CDR3 region has the DNA TGTGCCATCAGGACAGGGGGTAATTCCTACGAGCAGTACTTC.

V usage is TRBV7-3 and J usage is TRBJ2-7; TRBD1 agrees at 11 bases. CDR3 length: 16 amino acids. Trimming cost V 2 bases and J 2 bases; bases outside gene matches: 5. Germline V gene sequence: CDR1 SGHTA, CDR2 FQGTGA. CDR3 loop: CASSLAGTGGPYEQYF. The CDR3 DNA follows: TGTGCCAGCAGCTTAGCCGGGACAGGGGGACCCTACGAGCAGTACTTC.

The chain has TRBV5-1 and TRBJ1-1, with 12 bases fitting TRBD1. Germline V gene sequence: CDR1 SGHRS, CDR2 YFSETQ. The CDR3 covers 18 residues. Trimming removed 2 bases from V and 4 bases from J; junction bases left unmatched: 12. The CDR3 sequence: CASSFTPGQGAMGTEAFF. As DNA, the CDR3 is TGCGCCAGCAGCTTTACCCCGGGACAGGGGGCGATGGGCACTGAAGCTTTCTTT.

This chain joins TRBV6-1 and TRBJ2-7; 7 positions agree with TRBD1. Per germline, CDR1 MNHNS and CDR2 SASEGT. This CDR3 has 13 residues. V lost 9 bases and J lost 1; bases outside the gene matches: 6. The CDR3, as DNA: TGTGCCAGTTTCGGGGACAGTTCCTACGAGCAGTACTTC. Amino acids: CASFGDSSYEQYF.

The chain is built from TRBV11-3 and TRBJ2-3; 7 bases are a match to TRBD2. The CDR3 sequence is 15 residues long. With 5 bases clipped from V and 0 bases from J, the junction kept 5 bases outside the gene matches. Germline V gene sequence: CDR1 SGHNT, CDR2 YENEEA. CDR3: CASSKSGTSTDTQYF. As DNA, the CDR3 is TGTGCCAGCAGCAAAAGCGGGACCAGCACAGATACGCAGTATTTT.

CDR3 amino acids: CASSATGGDYGYTF. The CDR3 DNA follows: TGCGCCAGCAGCGCTACAGGGGGCGACTATGGCTACACCTTC. The chain has TRBV5-1 and TRBJ1-2, with 9 nucleotides matching TRBD1. The ends lost 4 bases at V and 3 bases at J; junction bases unmatched: 4. Germline lookup yields CDR1 SGHRS and CDR2 YFSETQ. This CDR3 comprises 14 residues.

The rearrangement links TRBV5-1 to TRBJ1-3, with D tentatively TRBD1 (5 bases). Germline V CDR1 and CDR2: SGHRS, YFSETQ. The V end lost 0 bases, the J end lost 0 bases, and 10 bases lay between the germline ends. The CDR3 spans 16 residues. CDR3 sequence (DNA): TGCGCCAGCAGCTTGGTTTTCGGGGGCTCTGGAAACACCATATATTTT. Encoded protein: CASSLVFGGSGNTIYF.

This rearrangement joins TRBV19 to TRBJ2-7; D may correspond to TRBD1 or TRBD2 (6 bases each). V dropped 5 bases and J dropped 0 bases, with 17 bases sitting between them. Germline CDR1 and CDR2: LNHDA and SQIVND (reference sequence). This CDR3 comprises 16 residues. The CDR3 here is CASSQIGGGSSYEQYF. The CDR3 coding sequence is TGTGCCAGTAGTCAAATAGGAGGGGGAAGCTCCTACGAGCAGTACTTC. The whole variable domain, remainder taken from reference TRBV19 and TRBJ2-7, is DGGITQSPKYLFRKEGQNVTLSCEQNLNHDAMYWYRQDPGQGLRLIYYSQIVNDFQKGDIAEGYSVSREKKESFPLTVTSAQKNPTAFYLCASSQIGGGSSYEQYFGPGTRLTVT.

The chain couples TRBV7-2 to TRBJ2-5; 8 bases match TRBD2. Per germline, CDR1 SGHTA and CDR2 FQGNSA. CDR3 length equals 19 residues. The ends lost 5 bases at V and 5 bases at J; junction bases unmatched: 22. The CDR3 region is CASSRDGRNPGRARETQYF. The CDR3 DNA sequence: TGTGCCAGCAGCAGAGACGGCCGCAACCCCGGGAGGGCCCGTGAGACCCAGTACTTC. Supplemented by reference TRBV7-2 and TRBJ2-5, the full variable domain reads GAGVSQSPSNKVTEKGKDVELRCDPISGHTALYWYRQSLGQGLEFLIYFQGNSAPDKSGLPSDRFSAERTGGSVSTLTIQRTQQEDSAVYLCASSRDGRNPGRARETQYFGPGTRLLVL.

The V call is TRBV18, the J call TRBJ2-7, with a weak D call TRBD1 (6 bases). CDR3 length: 13 amino acids. V was cut by 3 bases and J by 6 bases, with 12 bases left in between. Germline loops: CDR1 KGHSH, CDR2 LQKENI. For the CDR3, the DNA is TGTGCCAGCTCACCCGCTCGACAGGTCGAGCAGTACTTC. As protein: CASSPARQVEQYF.

This rearrangement joins TRBV12-5 to TRBJ2-3, with 7 bases matching TRBD1. Germline loops: CDR1 LGHNT, CDR2 FRNRAP. J lost 2 bases, V lost 4 bases, and 3 bases had no gene match. The CDR3 consists of 14 residues. DNA of the CDR3: TGTGCTAGTGGTTCCGGGACAGTCACAGATACGCAGTATTTT. It codes for CASGSGTVTDTQYF.

This sequence joins TRBV7-2 and TRBJ1-1; D gene unclear. CDR3 length: 14 amino acids. V was clipped by 0 bases and J by 1 base, with 6 bases between them. Germline CDR1 and CDR2: SGHTA and FQGNSA. CDR3 in DNA: TGTGCCAGCAGCTTAGCGCTCAGGAACACTGAAGCTTTCTTT. Translation gives CASSLALRNTEAFF.

The chain couples TRBV2 to TRBJ1-2, with TRBD1 matching over 8 bases. This CDR3 spans 13 amino acids. CDR1 and CDR2 (germline): SNHLY, FYNNEI. J gave up 10 bases and V 1 base, and 5 bases lay outside the gene matches. This chain's CDR3 is CASSEERDRTYTF. The CDR3 nucleotides read TGTGCCAGCAGTGAAGAGAGGGACAGGACCTACACCTTC.

The chain uses TRBV4-1 and TRBJ1-1, with 12 nucleotides matching TRBD1. V shed 3 bases and J 1 base; nucleotides not matched to a gene: 12. This CDR3 has 19 residues. Germline V gene data show CDR1 as MGHRA and CDR2 as YSYEKL. DNA for the CDR3: TGCGCCAGCAGCCATTTAGTGGGCGGGACAGGGGGCCGGAACACTGAAGCTTTCTTT. Translating it yields CASSHLVGGTGGRNTEAFF.

J is TRBJ2-5 and V is TRBV7-2; D not certain. This CDR3 region has 16 residues. Deletions cut 0 bases from V and 10 bases from J, with 21 bases between. The germline V gene has CDR1 SGHTA and CDR2 FQGNSA. CDR3 residues: CASSLASGRPGNHQYF. CDR3 coding DNA: TGTGCCAGCAGCTTAGCGAGTGGCAGACCTGGTAACCACCAGTACTTC.

CDR3 sequence reads: CASSPDGVYEQYF. CDR3 DNA: TGTGCCAGCAGTCCCGACGGAGTCTACGAGCAGTACTTC. This rearrangement joins TRBV27 to TRBJ2-7; D remains ambiguous. This CDR3 region has 13 residues. Per germline, CDR1 MNHEY and CDR2 SMNVEV (reference sequence). With 5 bases removed from V and 3 bases from J, the gap between germline ends came to 11 bases.

The J gene is TRBJ2-5, the V gene TRBV2; D is unresolved. Germline V gene sequence: CDR1 SNHLY, CDR2 FYNNEI. V lost 6 bases and J lost 7, with 12 bases in between. There are 12 residues in the CDR3. The CDR3 DNA follows: TGTGCCAGCAGGTTGGGTTTAGGGACCCAGTACTTC. Its translation is CASRLGLGTQYF.

V and J are TRBV9 and TRBJ2-7; D perhaps matches TRBD2 (6 bases). The CDR3 spans 13 residues. Germline loops: CDR1 SGDLS, CDR2 YYNGEE. The germline V and J ends were trimmed by 3 bases and 3 bases, with 10 bases remaining between them. CDR3 coding DNA: TGTGCCAGCAGCGCCCGGGACTTCTACGAGCAGTACTTC. Translated, it gives CASSARDFYEQYF.

About this clone: The junction shows a germline mismatch at one end, possibly a read error. V usage is TRBV15 and J usage is TRBJ1-4, with D hard to call. This CDR3 spans 11 amino acids. CDR1 and CDR2 (germline): LNHNV, YYDKDF (reference sequence). The CDR3 DNA reads as TGTGCCACCAGTCATTTGGAAAGACTGTTTTTT. As protein: CATSHLERLFF.

The chain couples TRBV9 to TRBJ2-7; D gene ambiguous. Germline V CDR1 and CDR2: SGDLS, YYNGEE. Trimming removed 4 bases at V and 3 bases at J, with 17 bases between. The CDR3 spans 15 residues. Here the CDR3 reads CASSQDPEGRYEQYF. The CDR3, as DNA: TGTGCCAGCAGCCAGGACCCCGAAGGGCGCTACGAGCAGTACTTC.

The chain carries TRBV13 and TRBJ1-6; TRBD1 aligns across 7 bases. The germline V gene has CDR1 PRHDT and CDR2 FYEKMQ (reference sequence). This CDR3 is 14 amino acids long. Trimming removed 10 bases from V and 4 bases from J; junction bases left unmatched: 7. The CDR3 sequence: CATTRGQYNSPLHF. CDR3 nucleotide sequence: TGTGCCACCACTCGGGGACAGTATAATTCACCCCTCCACTTT.

The rearrangement uses TRBV7-3 and TRBJ1-6; D not resolved. The length of the CDR3 is 10 residues. Trimming pared 3 bases from V and 13 bases from J, leaving 4 bases between. Germline V gene lookup returns CDR1 SGHTA and CDR2 FQGTGA. The CDR3 nucleotides are TGTGCCAGCAGCTTCCGGCCCCTCCACTTT. Translated: CASSFRPLHF.

The chain has TRBV7-8 and TRBJ2-5; D may correspond to TRBD1 or TRBD2 (5 bases each). The CDR3 length is 16 residues. The V end was cut by 3 bases, the J end by 2 bases, with 16 bases between. Germline-derived CDR1 and CDR2 are SGHVS and FQNEAQ. The CDR3, as DNA: TGTGCCAGCAGCTTCACCGCCGGGACCGCACAAGAGACCCAGTACTTC. It encodes CASSFTAGTAQETQYF.